The clone carrying this T cell receptor (beta chain) was detected ten times or more. These data belong to a study of T-cell reconstitution after alpha-beta-depleted transplantation in children. Unique molecular identifiers were used in preparing the TCRbeta library. MiXCR, applied by TCRdb to the PCR reads, yields one record per CDR3 protein. The repertoire has around 500,000 distinct CDR3 sequences, 23% of them found once; the top ten carry around an eighth. CDR1 is SGDLS and CDR2 is YYNGEE in the germline V gene. This CDR3 comprises 15 residues. The V end lost 3 bases, the J end lost 6 bases, and 15 bases lay between the germline ends.

The clonotype comes from a boy younger than two who had a stem cell transplant for acute myeloid leukemia, so the T cells may come from the graft donor. The rearrangement links TRBV9 to TRBJ2-2, with D perhaps TRBD1 (6 bases). This sample comprised PBMCs, mostly from graft donor cells, obtained 360 days after TCRalphabeta/CD19-depleted stem cell transplant. The CDR3 bases are TGTGCCAGCAGCGCAGTTAAGGGGACACCCGGGGAGCTGTTTTTT. Its translation is CASSAVKGTPGELFF.